This entry features one T cell receptor (beta chain) sequence. The antigen it recognizes is unknown. There are no base qualities to consult, and no much larger clone falls within one base. The sample originates from a study of blood T cell repertoires in COVID-19 (dated by TCRdb to the early 2020s). As for the study more broadly: The collaborator samples originated in the United States, Italy and Spain and spanned the acute and convalescent phases of COVID-19. The material from the prospective study consisted of cDNA or gDNA derived from T cells, B-cell-depleted T cells, or PBMCs. The dataset comprised deeply sampled blood TCRbeta repertoires from subjects exposed to, actively infected with, or recovered from COVID-19. The repertoires were made available in a free public database intended to serve as a resource for research on the immune response to SARS-CoV-2. The samples were drawn from the first 160 participants of the ongoing ImmuneRACE study and from more than 1,000 subjects provided by 6 global collaborators. Sample metadata almost always included a de-identified subject ID, COVID-19 status, age in years and sex. Where available, HLA class I and class II types were obtained from metadata supplied by the sample provider rather than from assay-based typing.

In Seattle, one collaborating source enrolled patients while the infection was active and tracked those patients longitudinally over the course of disease. Collaborating institutions collected whole blood in K2EDTA tubes following their own protocols. For TCRbeta analysis, collaborator samples were shipped as frozen whole blood, as isolated PBMCs, or as DNA extracted from either sample type. Via the germline V gene (reference sequence), CDR1 is SEHNR and CDR2 FQNEAQ. The CDR3 sequence holds 14 residues, the cysteine and phenylalanine included. Here the CDR3 DNA is all that survives: 42 bases in frame from base 1. V lost 2 bases and J lost 4 bases, and the count of bases not matched to a germline gene is 2. The immunoSEQ Assay, a bias-controlled multiplex PCR, was used to amplify TCRbeta CDR3 regions from genomic DNA. The source study handled its data this way. Within the assay, amplification of reference gene primers was used to estimate how many nucleated cells each sample contained. To quantify the absolute abundance of each unique TCRbeta CDR3 rearrangement, sequence reads were collapsed and filtered. For each sample, productive Simpson clonality was calculated as the square root of Simpson's diversity index across productive rearrangements. TCRdb carries this immuneACCESS record with in-frame sequences only. Its versions omit some clonotypes, under half of them owing to an unresolved V gene in the studies checked, with the rest unexplained. V, J and clone size were drawn from that table, and D and trimming were deduced from the DNA. This sample gives about 160,000 clones in total; 79% of them show up just once. In total, the top ten clones hold more than 6.5% of the sample.

The study at large found these results: The quantity of clinical and demographic metadata differed by source and by participant and was supplied without curation.

The sequence came from a woman aged 55-69 years with COVID-19, enrolled during active disease. The chain is assembled from TRBV7-9 and TRBJ2-1; the junction holds 7 bases that match TRBD1. The sample taken for sequencing was peripheral blood. The nucleotide sequence is given as TGTGCCAGCAGCTTAATGGGACAGTACAATGAGCAGTTCTTC. Translated, it gives CASSLMGQYNEQFF.